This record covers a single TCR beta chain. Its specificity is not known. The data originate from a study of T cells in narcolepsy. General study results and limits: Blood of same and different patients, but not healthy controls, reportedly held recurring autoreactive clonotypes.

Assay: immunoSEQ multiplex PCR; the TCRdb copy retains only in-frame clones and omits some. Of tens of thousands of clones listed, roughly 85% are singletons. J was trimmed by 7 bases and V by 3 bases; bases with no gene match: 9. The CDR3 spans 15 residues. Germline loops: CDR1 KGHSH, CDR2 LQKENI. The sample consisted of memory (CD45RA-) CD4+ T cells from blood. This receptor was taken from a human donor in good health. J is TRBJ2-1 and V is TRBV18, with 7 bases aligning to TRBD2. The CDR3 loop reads CASSPLGLGQNEQFF. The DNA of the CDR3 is TGTGCCAGCTCACCCCTCGGACTAGGTCAGAATGAGCAGTTCTTC.